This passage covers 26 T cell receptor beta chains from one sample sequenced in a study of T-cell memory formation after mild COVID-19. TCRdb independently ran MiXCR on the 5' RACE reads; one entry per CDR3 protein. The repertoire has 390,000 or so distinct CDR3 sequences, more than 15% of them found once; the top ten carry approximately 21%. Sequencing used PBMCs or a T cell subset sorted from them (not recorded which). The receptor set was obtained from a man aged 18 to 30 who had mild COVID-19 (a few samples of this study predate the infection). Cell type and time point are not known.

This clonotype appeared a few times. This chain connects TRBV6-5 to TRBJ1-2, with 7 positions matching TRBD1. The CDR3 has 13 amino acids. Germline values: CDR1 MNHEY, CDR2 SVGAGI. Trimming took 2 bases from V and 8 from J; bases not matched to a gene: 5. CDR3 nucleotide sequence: TGTGCCAGCAGTTACACAGGGGTCGGGGGCTACACCTTC. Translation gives CASSYTGVGGYTF.

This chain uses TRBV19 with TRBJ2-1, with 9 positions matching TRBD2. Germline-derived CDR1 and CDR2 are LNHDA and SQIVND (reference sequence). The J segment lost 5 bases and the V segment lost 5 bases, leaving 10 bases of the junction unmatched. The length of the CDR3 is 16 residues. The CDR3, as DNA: TGTGCCAGTAGTGATTCCGCGGGGGGGCCCCACAATGAGCAGTTCTTC. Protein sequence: CASSDSAGGPHNEQFF.

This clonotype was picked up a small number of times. CDR3 in amino acids: CASSSGLGMGKNIQYF. In nucleotides, the CDR3 is TGTGCCAGCAGCTCGGGACTCGGGATGGGCAAAAACATTCAGTACTTC. This sequence joins TRBV7-2 and TRBJ2-4; possibly TRBD2 for D (6 bases). The CDR3 covers 16 residues. V gave up 4 bases and J gave up 3 bases, with 16 bases separating them. In germline, CDR1 is SGHTA, CDR2 FQGNSA.

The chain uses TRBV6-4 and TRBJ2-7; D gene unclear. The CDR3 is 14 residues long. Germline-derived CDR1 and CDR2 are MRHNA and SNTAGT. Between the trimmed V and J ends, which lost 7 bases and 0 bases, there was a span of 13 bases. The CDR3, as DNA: TGTGCCAGCAACGCAGGTTCAAGCTCCTACGAGCAGTACGTC. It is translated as CASNAGSSSYEQYV.

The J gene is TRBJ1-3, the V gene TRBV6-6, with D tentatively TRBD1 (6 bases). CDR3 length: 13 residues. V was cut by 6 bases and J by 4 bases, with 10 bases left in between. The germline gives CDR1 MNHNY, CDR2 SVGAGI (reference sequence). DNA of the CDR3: TGTGCCAGCAGACGCGGACAGGGAAACACCATATATTTT. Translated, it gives CASRRGQGNTIYF.

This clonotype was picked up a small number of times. CDR3 nucleotide sequence: TGTGCCAGCAGCTTTAAGGGATCCTACGAGCAGTACGTC. Translation: CASSFKGSYEQYV. This chain connects TRBV7-2 to TRBJ2-7; no clear D. The CDR3 is made up of 13 amino acids. V was pared by 3 bases and J by 1 base, with 7 bases between. CDR1 SGHTA and CDR2 FQGNSA come from the germline V gene.

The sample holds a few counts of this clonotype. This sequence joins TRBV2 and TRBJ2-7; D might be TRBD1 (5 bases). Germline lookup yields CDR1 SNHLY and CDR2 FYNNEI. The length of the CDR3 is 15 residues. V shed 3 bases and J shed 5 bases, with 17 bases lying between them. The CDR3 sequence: CASSDFSAGQDEQYF. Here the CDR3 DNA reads TGTGCCAGCAGTGATTTTTCGGCAGGGCAGGACGAGCAGTACTTC.

The CDR3 loop reads CASSVTSTPTYNEQFF. CDR3 bases: TGTGCCAGCAGCGTAACTTCGACCCCCACCTACAATGAGCAGTTCTTC. The chain combines TRBV9 with TRBJ2-1; D gene ambiguous. The V gene lost 1 base and the J gene lost 2 bases, with 13 bases spanning the gap. This CDR3 has 16 residues. CDR1 SGDLS and CDR2 YYNGEE come from the germline V gene.

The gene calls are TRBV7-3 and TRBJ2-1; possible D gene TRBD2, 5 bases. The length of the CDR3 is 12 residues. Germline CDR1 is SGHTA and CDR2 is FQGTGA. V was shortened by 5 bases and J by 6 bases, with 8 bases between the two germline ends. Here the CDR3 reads CASSAGGNEQFF. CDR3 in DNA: TGTGCCAGCAGCGCGGGTGGCAATGAGCAGTTCTTC.

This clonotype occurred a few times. The CDR3 spells CASSHRDIGTQYF. The DNA for the CDR3 is TGTGCCAGCAGCCACCGGGACATTGGGACCCAGTACTTC. The chain carries TRBV7-7 and TRBJ2-5, with D tentatively TRBD1 (6 bases). CDR1 and CDR2 (germline): SSHAT, FNYEAQ (reference sequence). V lost 5 bases to trimming and J lost 7 bases, with 14 bases between them. This CDR3 is built from 13 residues.

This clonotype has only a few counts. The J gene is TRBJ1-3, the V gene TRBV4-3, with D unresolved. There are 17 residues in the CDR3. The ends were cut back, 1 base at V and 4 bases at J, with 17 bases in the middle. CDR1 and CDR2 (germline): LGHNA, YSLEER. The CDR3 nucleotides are TGCGCCAGCAGCCAAGGGGTAGGGCAGTTGGTCGGAAACACCATATATTTT. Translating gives CASSQGVGQLVGNTIYF.

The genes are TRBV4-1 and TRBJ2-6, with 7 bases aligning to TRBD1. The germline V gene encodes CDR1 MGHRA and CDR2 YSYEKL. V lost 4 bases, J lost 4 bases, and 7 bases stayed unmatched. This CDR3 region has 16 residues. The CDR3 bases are TGCGCCAGCAGCCTTTTCACAGGGGCCGGGGCCAACGTCCTGACTTTC. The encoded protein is CASSLFTGAGANVLTF.

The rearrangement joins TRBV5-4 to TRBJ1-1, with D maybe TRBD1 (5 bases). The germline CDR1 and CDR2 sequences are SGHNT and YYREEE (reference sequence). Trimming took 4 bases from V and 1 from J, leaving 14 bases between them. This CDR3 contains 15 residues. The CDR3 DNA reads TGTGCCAGCAGCCGCGTCGGGGGAGCGAACACTGAAGCTTTCTTT. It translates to CASSRVGGANTEAFF.

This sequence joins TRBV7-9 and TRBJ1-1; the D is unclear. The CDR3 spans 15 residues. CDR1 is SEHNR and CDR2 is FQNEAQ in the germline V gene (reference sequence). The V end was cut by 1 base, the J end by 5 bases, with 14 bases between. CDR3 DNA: TGTGCCAGCAGCTTAGGGACTTGGAAAGGGACTGAAGCTTTCTTT. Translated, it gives CASSLGTWKGTEAFF. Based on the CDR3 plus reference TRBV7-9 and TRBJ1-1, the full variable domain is DTGVSQNPRHKITKRGQNVTFRCDPISEHNRLYWYRQTLGQGPEFLTYFQNEAQLEKSRLLSDRFSAERPKGSFSTLEIQRTEQGDSAMYLCASSLGTWKGTEAFFGQGTRLTVV.

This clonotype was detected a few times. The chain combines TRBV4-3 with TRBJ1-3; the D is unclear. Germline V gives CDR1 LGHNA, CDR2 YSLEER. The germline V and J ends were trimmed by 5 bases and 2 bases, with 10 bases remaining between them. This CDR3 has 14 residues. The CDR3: CASSDRPTGNTIYF. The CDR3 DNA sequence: TGCGCCAGCAGCGACCGGCCAACTGGAAACACCATATATTTT.

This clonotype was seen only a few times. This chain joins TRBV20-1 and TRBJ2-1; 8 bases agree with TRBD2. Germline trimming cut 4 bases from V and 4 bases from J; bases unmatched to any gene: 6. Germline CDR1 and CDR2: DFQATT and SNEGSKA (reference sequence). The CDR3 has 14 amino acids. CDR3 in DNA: TGCAGTGCTAAAGGGACTAGAAATTACAATGAGCAGTTCTTC. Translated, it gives CSAKGTRNYNEQFF.

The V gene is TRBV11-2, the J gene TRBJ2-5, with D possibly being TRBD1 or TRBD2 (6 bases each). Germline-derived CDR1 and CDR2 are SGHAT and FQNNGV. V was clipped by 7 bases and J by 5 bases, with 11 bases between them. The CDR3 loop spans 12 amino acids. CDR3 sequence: CASTRGPETQYF. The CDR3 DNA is TGTGCCAGCACCCGGGGGCCCGAGACCCAGTACTTC.

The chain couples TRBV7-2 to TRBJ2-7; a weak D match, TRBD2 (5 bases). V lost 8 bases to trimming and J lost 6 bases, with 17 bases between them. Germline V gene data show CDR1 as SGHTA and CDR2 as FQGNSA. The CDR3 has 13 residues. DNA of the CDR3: TGTGCCAGCGGGGTCCTTGGGAGCCTCGAGCAGTACTTC. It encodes CASGVLGSLEQYF. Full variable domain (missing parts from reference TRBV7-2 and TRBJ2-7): GAGVSQSPSNKVTEKGKDVELRCDPISGHTALYWYRQSLGQGLEFLIYFQGNSAPDKSGLPSDRFSAERTGGSVSTLTIQRTQQEDSAVYLCASGVLGSLEQYFGPGTRLTVT.

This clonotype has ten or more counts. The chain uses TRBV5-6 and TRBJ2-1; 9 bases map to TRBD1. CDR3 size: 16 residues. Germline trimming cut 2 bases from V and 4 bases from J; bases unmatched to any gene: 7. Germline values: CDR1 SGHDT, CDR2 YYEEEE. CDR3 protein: CASSFSGTGNYNEQFF. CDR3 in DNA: TGTGCCAGCAGCTTTTCGGGGACAGGGAATTACAATGAGCAGTTCTTC.

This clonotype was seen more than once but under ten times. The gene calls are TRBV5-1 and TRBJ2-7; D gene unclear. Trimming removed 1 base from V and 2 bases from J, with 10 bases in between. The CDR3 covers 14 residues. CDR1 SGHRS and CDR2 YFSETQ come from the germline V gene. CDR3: CASSLTSMPYEQYF. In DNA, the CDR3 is TGCGCCAGCAGCTTGACGTCAATGCCCTACGAGCAGTACTTC.

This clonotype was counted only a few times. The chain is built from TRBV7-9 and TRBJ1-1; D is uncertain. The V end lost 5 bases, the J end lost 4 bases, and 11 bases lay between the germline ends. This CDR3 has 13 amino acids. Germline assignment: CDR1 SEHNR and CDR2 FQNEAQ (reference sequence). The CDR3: CASSPPGSTEAFF. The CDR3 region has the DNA TGTGCCAGCAGCCCGCCCGGGAGCACTGAAGCTTTCTTT. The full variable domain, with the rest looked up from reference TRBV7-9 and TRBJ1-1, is DTGVSQNPRHKITKRGQNVTFRCDPISEHNRLYWYRQTLGQGPEFLTYFQNEAQLEKSRLLSDRFSAERPKGSFSTLEIQRTEQGDSAMYLCASSPPGSTEAFFGQGTRLTVV.

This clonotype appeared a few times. CDR3 protein: CASTQGTYNSPLHF. The CDR3 DNA follows: TGTGCCAGCACCCAGGGGACTTATAATTCACCCCTCCACTTT. V and J are TRBV14 and TRBJ1-6, with D perhaps TRBD1 (6 bases). The CDR3 loop spans 14 amino acids. V was pared by 7 bases and J by 4 bases, with 11 bases between. CDR1 SGHDN and CDR2 FVKESK come from the germline V gene.

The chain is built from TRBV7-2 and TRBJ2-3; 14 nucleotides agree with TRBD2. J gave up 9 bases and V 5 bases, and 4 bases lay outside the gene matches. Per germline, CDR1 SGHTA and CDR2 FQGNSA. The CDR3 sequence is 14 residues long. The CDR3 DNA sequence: TGTGCCAGCAGCGGACTAGCGGGGGGAGGGACGCAGTATTTT. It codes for CASSGLAGGGTQYF.

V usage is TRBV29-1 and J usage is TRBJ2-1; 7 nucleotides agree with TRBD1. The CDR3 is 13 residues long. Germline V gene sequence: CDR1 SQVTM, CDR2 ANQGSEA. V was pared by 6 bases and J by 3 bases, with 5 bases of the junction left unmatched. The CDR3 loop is CSVRDSNYNEQFF. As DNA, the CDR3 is TGCAGCGTCCGGGACAGCAACTACAATGAGCAGTTCTTC.

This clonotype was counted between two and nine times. The CDR3 DNA sequence: TGTGCCAGCAGCGCCCTGACTAGCGGGGCCAACGTCCTGACTTTC. Protein: CASSALTSGANVLTF. The chain combines TRBV13 with TRBJ2-6; TRBD2 matches at 7 bases. Germline assignment: CDR1 PRHDT and CDR2 FYEKMQ (reference sequence). CDR3 length equals 15 residues. V lost 5 bases and J lost 4; bases outside the gene matches: 5. The full variable domain, with the rest looked up from reference TRBV13 and TRBJ2-6, is AAGVIQSPRHLIKEKRETATLKCYPIPRHDTVYWYQQGPGQDPQFLISFYEKMQSDKGSIPDRFSAQQFSDYHSELNMSSLELGDSALYFCASSALTSGANVLTFGAGSRLTVL.

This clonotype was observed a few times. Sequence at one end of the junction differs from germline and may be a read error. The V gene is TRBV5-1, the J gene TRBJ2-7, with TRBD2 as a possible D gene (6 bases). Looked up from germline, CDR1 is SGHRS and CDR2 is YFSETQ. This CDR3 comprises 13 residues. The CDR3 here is CASSSEAGLVMDF. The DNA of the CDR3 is TGCGCCAGCAGCTCCGAGGCGGGATTGGTAATGGACTTC.